A selection of T cell receptor beta chains follows, all from one sample in a study of cytomegalovirus exposure and HLA in healthy donors. TCRdb keeps only in-frame clones here, not all; method: immunoSEQ multiplex PCR. The repertoire table contains about 200,000 clones. The sample consisted of PBMCs. The receptors were sampled from a boy aged 5-17 years in good health and CMV-seronegative. CDR3s include the opening cysteine and the closing phenylalanine or tryptophan. The order of the fields is V gene, J gene, D gene, CDR3 protein, CDR3 DNA. The D gene is left open where the match is weak.

V gene: TRBV6-5; J gene: TRBJ1-2; D gene: .; CDR3 protein: CASRRSLAGGYTF; CDR3 DNA: TGTGCCAGCAGACGTAGTCTCGCGGGAGGCTACACCTTC
V gene: TRBV11-2; J gene: TRBJ2-1; D gene: TRBD1; CDR3 protein: CASSPGKGQGFNEQFF; CDR3 DNA: TGTGCCAGCAGCCCCGGAAAGGGACAGGGATTCAATGAGCAGTTCTTC
V gene: TRBV7-3; J gene: TRBJ2-1; D gene: .; CDR3 protein: CASSAAGGPWVGEQFF; CDR3 DNA: TGTGCCAGCAGCGCCGCCGGGGGGCCTTGGGTTGGTGAGCAGTTCTTC
V gene: TRBV21-1; J gene: TRBJ1-5; D gene: .; CDR3 protein: CARRRRGRGPGPQPQHF; CDR3 DNA: TGTGCCAGACGCCGCAGGGGGCGCGGGCCAGGACCTCAGCCCCAGCATTTT
V gene: TRBV2; J gene: TRBJ1-1; D gene: .; CDR3 protein: CASRGEIKNTEAFF; CDR3 DNA: TGTGCCAGCAGAGGAGAGATCAAGAACACTGAAGCTTTCTTT
V gene: TRBV6-1; J gene: TRBJ2-7; D gene: .; CDR3 protein: CASSVGRGTEQYF; CDR3 DNA: TGTGCCAGCAGTGTAGGTCGGGGAACCGAGCAGTACTTC
V gene: TRBV25-1; J gene: TRBJ2-1; D gene: TRBD2; CDR3 protein: CASSDTAGGLWNEQFF; CDR3 DNA: TGTGCCAGCAGTGATACGGCGGGGGGGCTCTGGAATGAGCAGTTCTTC
V gene: TRBV5-1; J gene: TRBJ2-7; D gene: .; CDR3 protein: CASSLRSPSYEQYF; CDR3 DNA: TGCGCCAGCAGCTTGAGAAGCCCCTCGTACGAGCAGTACTTC
V gene: TRBV18; J gene: TRBJ1-6; D gene: .; CDR3 protein: CASSNVPVEYNSPLHF; CDR3 DNA: TGTGCCAGCTCAAACGTCCCCGTAGAATATAATTCACCCCTCCACTTT
V gene: TRBV29-1; J gene: TRBJ1-2; D gene: .; CDR3 protein: CSVELRGNYGYTF; CDR3 DNA: TGCAGCGTTGAGTTAAGGGGTAACTATGGCTACACCTTC
V gene: TRBV20-1; J gene: TRBJ1-1; D gene: .; CDR3 protein: CSAMGAEAFF; CDR3 DNA: TGCAGTGCTATGGGAGCTGAAGCTTTCTTT
V gene: TRBV14; J gene: TRBJ2-5; D gene: TRBD1; CDR3 protein: CASSQDRTGFFETQYF; CDR3 DNA: TGTGCCAGCAGCCAAGATCGGACAGGGTTTTTTGAGACCCAGTACTTC
V gene: TRBV6-5; J gene: TRBJ1-1; D gene: .; CDR3 protein: CASSLHIGTEAFF; CDR3 DNA: TGTGCCAGCAGTTTACATATTGGCACTGAAGCTTTCTTT
V gene: TRBV5-4; J gene: TRBJ2-7; D gene: .; CDR3 protein: CASSLRRGPHEQYF; CDR3 DNA: TGTGCCAGCAGCTTGCGCAGGGGCCCCCACGAGCAGTACTTC
V gene: TRBV29-1; J gene: TRBJ1-2; D gene: TRBD1; CDR3 protein: CSVEGGGTVYGYTF; CDR3 DNA: TGCAGCGTTGAAGGGGGCGGGACAGTCTATGGCTACACCTTC
V gene: TRBV2; J gene: TRBJ1-1; D gene: .; CDR3 protein: CASSVREINTEAFF; CDR3 DNA: TGTGCCAGCAGCGTTAGAGAAATTAACACTGAAGCTTTCTTT
V gene: TRBV7-2; J gene: TRBJ2-7; D gene: .; CDR3 protein: CASSISSYEQYF; CDR3 DNA: TGTGCCAGCAGCATCTCCTCCTACGAGCAGTACTTC
V gene: TRBV11-3; J gene: TRBJ1-6; D gene: .; CDR3 protein: CASHRRESGTLHF; CDR3 DNA: TGTGCCAGCCACAGGCGTGAATCCGGTACCCTCCACTTT
V gene: TRBV29-1; J gene: TRBJ2-1; D gene: TRBD1; CDR3 protein: CSAETGAKAGEQFF; CDR3 DNA: TGCAGCGCCGAGACAGGGGCTAAAGCAGGGGAGCAGTTCTTC
V gene: TRBV30; J gene: TRBJ2-7; D gene: TRBD1; CDR3 protein: CAWSFGQGHEQYF; CDR3 DNA: TGTGCCTGGAGTTTTGGACAGGGGCACGAGCAGTACTTC
V gene: TRBV5-4; J gene: TRBJ1-1; D gene: .; CDR3 protein: CASSSSGNTEAFF; CDR3 DNA: TGTGCCAGCAGCTCAAGCGGCAACACTGAAGCTTTCTTT
V gene: TRBV7-6; J gene: TRBJ1-5; D gene: .; CDR3 protein: CASSLGGGNQPQHF; CDR3 DNA: TGTGCCAGCAGCCTAGGCGGGGGCAATCAGCCCCAGCATTTT
V gene: TRBV25-1; J gene: TRBJ2-1; D gene: TRBD1; CDR3 protein: CATNSGTADNEQFF; CDR3 DNA: TGTGCCACCAACTCCGGGACAGCGGACAATGAGCAGTTCTTC
V gene: TRBV6-1; J gene: TRBJ2-7; D gene: TRBD1; CDR3 protein: CASSEGFEGAFYEQYF; CDR3 DNA: TGTGCCAGCAGTGAAGGTTTTGAGGGGGCCTTCTACGAGCAGTACTTC
V gene: TRBV5-4; J gene: TRBJ2-1; D gene: .; CDR3 protein: CASSRSGVPPYNEQFF; CDR3 DNA: TGTGCCAGCAGTCGGTCCGGGGTCCCCCCTTACAATGAGCAGTTCTTC
V gene: TRBV2; J gene: TRBJ1-2; D gene: TRBD1; CDR3 protein: CASSEDRKNYGYTF; CDR3 DNA: TGTGCCAGCAGTGAGGACAGGAAGAACTATGGCTACACCTTC
V gene: TRBV10-3; J gene: TRBJ1-5; D gene: TRBD1; CDR3 protein: CAISGGTEDQPQHF; CDR3 DNA: TGTGCCATCAGTGGAGGGACAGAGGATCAGCCCCAGCATTTT
V gene: TRBV25-1; J gene: TRBJ2-7; D gene: TRBD1; CDR3 protein: CASIRGTGGFYEQYF; CDR3 DNA: TGTGCCAGCATTCGGGGGACAGGGGGATTCTACGAGCAGTACTTC
V gene: TRBV9; J gene: TRBJ1-1; D gene: .; CDR3 protein: CASSVDSPGTEAFF; CDR3 DNA: TGTGCCAGCAGCGTAGATTCCCCCGGGACTGAAGCTTTCTTT